Each of the 25 T cell receptor beta chains below was sequenced from the same sample in a study of Ad26.COV2.S vaccination and SARS-CoV-2 variants. Noted treatment: some 19 received Ad26.COV2.S at low or high dose, single or two shots; roughly five received placebo; per-sample allocation not given. Sampling happened 63 days after the first vaccine or placebo injection. Method: immunoSEQ multiplex PCR; TCRdb's copy keeps in-frame clones and lacks some. The data contain around 240,000 clones, around 87% of them singletons. Sequencing was performed on peripheral blood, taken in a trial of Ad26.COV2.S vaccine versus placebo. These receptors originate from a person between 18 and 65 years old who received the Ad26.COV2.S COVID-19 vaccine or a placebo.

The chain employs TRBV28 and TRBJ1-1; no definite D call. CDR1 is MDHEN, CDR2 SYDVKM, per germline. This CDR3 region has 13 residues. The V and J ends lost 2 bases and 3 bases respectively, with 7 bases between them. This CDR3 reads CASSLGRDTEAFF. As DNA, the CDR3 is TGTGCCAGCAGTTTAGGAAGGGACACTGAAGCTTTCTTT.

This clone was recorded only once. The rearrangement uses TRBV27 and TRBJ1-1; 7 positions agree with TRBD1. Germline lookup yields CDR1 MNHEY and CDR2 SMNVEV (reference sequence). The junction had 9 bases not matched to a gene; V was cut back by 5 bases and J by 0 bases. This CDR3 spans 16 amino acids. The DNA of the CDR3 is TGTGCCAGCAGTACCCGACAGGGCCTCATGAACACTGAAGCTTTCTTT. Protein: CASSTRQGLMNTEAFF.

The chain couples TRBV7-8 to TRBJ1-2, with no clear D. The CDR3 is 16 residues long. Germline assignment: CDR1 SGHVS and CDR2 FQNEAQ. V gave up 2 bases and J gave up 5 bases, with 18 bases separating them. CDR3 nucleotides: TGTGCCAGCAGCTTACTGGTGTCGTCTCAACGATATGGCTACACCTTC. Protein: CASSLLVSSQRYGYTF.

The V call is TRBV5-1, the J call TRBJ2-7; 8 positions match TRBD2. The CDR3 is made up of 14 amino acids. The junction had 3 bases not matched to a gene; V was cut back by 0 bases and J by 4 bases. Germline V CDR1 and CDR2: SGHRS, YFSETQ. The CDR3 is CASSLASGGYEQYF. The CDR3 bases are TGCGCCAGCAGCTTGGCCAGCGGGGGTTACGAGCAGTACTTC.

The J gene is TRBJ1-5, the V gene TRBV5-4; D possibly corresponds to TRBD1 (5 bases). The V end lost 2 bases, the J end lost 6 bases, and 6 bases lay between the germline ends. The CDR3 contains 12 residues. Germline CDR1 is SGHNT and CDR2 is YYREEE (reference sequence). CDR3 amino acids: CASSFRGQPQHF. CDR3 nucleotide sequence: TGTGCCAGCAGCTTTAGGGGTCAGCCCCAGCATTTT.

This clone is a singleton in its sample. The chain joins TRBV7-3 to TRBJ2-2; D gene unclear. The CDR3 loop spans 14 amino acids. The V gene lost 4 bases and the J gene lost 1 base, with 7 bases spanning the gap. Germline V gene lookup returns CDR1 SGHTA and CDR2 FQGTGA. The CDR3 here is CASSSSLNTGELFF. In DNA, the CDR3 is TGTGCCAGCAGCTCGAGTCTGAACACCGGGGAGCTGTTTTTT.

This clone was observed once. The V gene is TRBV4-3, the J gene TRBJ1-2, with D unresolved. Trimming removed 0 bases from V and 3 bases from J, with 8 bases in between. The CDR3 has 14 residues. Germline V CDR1 and CDR2: LGHNA, YSLEER. CDR3 residues: CASSQDAGYYGYTF. The CDR3, as DNA: TGCGCCAGCAGCCAAGACGCGGGGTACTATGGCTACACCTTC.

The chain combines TRBV6-5 with TRBJ1-4; D is perhaps TRBD1 (6 bases). This CDR3 has 13 residues. Trimming removed 6 bases at V and 8 bases at J, with 13 bases between. CDR1 is MNHEY and CDR2 is SVGAGI in the germline V gene. CDR3 DNA sequence: TGTGCCAGCAGGCCCACAGGGAAGGAAAAACTGTTTTTT. Translating gives CASRPTGKEKLFF.

The chain combines TRBV7-3 with TRBJ2-7, with D possibly TRBD2 on 5 matching bases. Germline V CDR1 and CDR2: SGHTA, FQGTGA. The ends were cut back, 5 bases at V and 4 bases at J, with 18 bases in the middle. The CDR3 consists of 15 residues. The CDR3 bases are TGTGCCAGCAGCCCCTCTCCGGGTGGAGGTTACGAGCAGTACTTC. It encodes CASSPSPGGGYEQYF.

The CDR3: CAWSPKDRGNNSPLHF. CDR3 in DNA: TGTGCCTGGAGTCCCAAGGACAGGGGAAATAATTCACCCCTCCACTTT. The chain uses TRBV30 and TRBJ1-6; 9 nucleotides agree with TRBD1. This CDR3 contains 16 residues. V trimming: 2 bases; J trimming: 5 bases; junction bases outside the gene matches: 7. CDR1 and CDR2 from the germline V gene are GTSNPN and SVGIG (reference sequence).

V usage is TRBV13 and J usage is TRBJ2-7; possibly TRBD1 for D (5 bases). The ends were cut back, 0 bases at V and 3 bases at J, with 9 bases in the middle. This CDR3 contains 14 residues. Germline CDR1 PRHDT, CDR2 FYEKMQ (reference sequence). CDR3 nucleotide sequence: TGTGCCAGCAGCTTAGGACAGGTCTACTACGAGCAGTACTTC. Translating it yields CASSLGQVYYEQYF.

The J gene is TRBJ1-1, the V gene TRBV20-1; unclear D gene. Between the trimmed V and J ends, which lost 3 bases and 11 bases, there was a span of 13 bases. The CDR3 is 11 amino acids. Per germline, CDR1 DFQATT and CDR2 SNEGSKA (reference sequence). The CDR3 nucleotides read TGCAGTGCTAGGACTCGGTCAGAGGCTTTCTTT. It is translated as CSARTRSEAFF.

The chain has TRBV6-1 and TRBJ2-5, with TRBD1 matching over 7 bases. The CDR3 totals 13 residues. Germline CDR1 is MNHNS and CDR2 is SASEGT. V lost 6 bases to trimming and J lost 3 bases; unmatched junction nucleotides: 4. The CDR3 here is CASSGDSKETQYF. In DNA, the CDR3 is TGTGCCAGCAGCGGGGACAGCAAAGAGACCCAGTACTTC.

The chain employs TRBV28 and TRBJ1-4, with unresolved D. The V end was cut by 7 bases, the J end by 1 base, with 7 bases between. The CDR3 has 13 residues. Germline V gives CDR1 MDHEN, CDR2 SYDVKM. The CDR3 loop reads CASNQLTNEKLFF. The CDR3 DNA is TGTGCCAGCAATCAGCTAACTAATGAAAAACTGTTTTTT. Looking up the rest from reference TRBV28 and TRBJ1-4 gives the full variable domain: DVKVTQSSRYLVKRTGEKVFLECVQDMDHENMFWYRQDPGLGLRLIYFSYDVKMKEKGDIPEGYSVSREKKERFSLILESASTNQTSMYLCASNQLTNEKLFFGSGTQLSVL.

V is TRBV14 and J is TRBJ2-6; unclear D gene. Trimming took off 1 base at V and 0 bases at J, with 1 base between the two ends. The CDR3 covers 14 residues. Germline loops: CDR1 SGHDN, CDR2 FVKESK. DNA for the CDR3: TGTGCCAGCAGCCAAGGCTCTGGGGCCAACGTCCTGACTTTC. Translating gives CASSQGSGANVLTF.

The gene calls are TRBV18 and TRBJ1-2; no clear D gene. Germline CDR1 KGHSH, CDR2 LQKENI. This CDR3 comprises 14 residues. The ends were cut back, 1 base at V and 8 bases at J, with 14 bases in the middle. The CDR3, as DNA: TGTGCCAGCTCACCACTGGGCATAAGGGAAGGCTACACCTTC. This encodes CASSPLGIREGYTF.

This sequence joins TRBV28 and TRBJ1-2, with TRBD1 as a possible D gene (5 bases). The CDR3 contains 14 residues. V was trimmed by 6 bases and J by 5 bases, leaving 16 bases between them. Germline CDR1 MDHEN, CDR2 SYDVKM. The DNA of the CDR3 is TGTGCCAGCAGGTCCGGGGCAGCCTCTTATGGCTACACCTTC. Translated, it gives CASRSGAASYGYTF.

The chain has TRBV1 and TRBJ1-6; the table assigns TRBD1, which was not confirmed against the DNA. TRBV1 is noted as a pseudogene. This CDR3 has 13 residues. The CDR3 reads CTSSHLRASPLHF. CDR3 coding DNA: TGCACCAGCAGCCACCTCAGGGCGTCACCCCTCCACTTT.

The rearrangement uses TRBV2 and TRBJ2-7, with 10 bases fitting TRBD2. Germline CDR1 and CDR2: SNHLY and FYNNEI. The CDR3 covers 19 residues. Trimming cost V 5 bases and J 4 bases; bases outside gene matches: 20. The CDR3 spells CASSISGRALTPRSYEQYF. The CDR3 DNA sequence: TGTGCCAGCAGTATCAGCGGGAGGGCCCTTACCCCTCGGTCTTACGAGCAGTACTTC.

J is TRBJ1-3 and V is TRBV4-2; TRBD1 matches at 7 bases. The length of the CDR3 is 16 residues. The J segment lost 0 bases and the V segment lost 0 bases, leaving 2 bases of the junction unmatched. Germline V gene data show CDR1 as LGHNA and CDR2 as YNFKEQ. This CDR3 is CASSQEAGGSGNTIYF. In nucleotides, the CDR3 is TGTGCCAGCAGCCAAGAAGCAGGGGGCTCTGGAAACACCATATATTTT.

V gene TRBV6-6 combines with J gene TRBJ2-6, with TRBD1 matching over 7 bases. Unmatched junction bases numbered 7, after V lost 5 bases and J lost 0 bases. This CDR3 has 17 residues. Germline-derived CDR1 and CDR2 are MNHNY and SVGAGI (reference sequence). The CDR3 region has the DNA TGTGCCAGCAGTCCCAGACAGGGTCTCTCTGGGGCCAACGTCCTGACTTTC. Amino acids: CASSPRQGLSGANVLTF.

The chain employs TRBV25-1 and TRBJ1-1, with 7 bases identical to TRBD1. Germline V gives CDR1 MGHDK, CDR2 SYGVNS. V shed 5 bases, J shed 2 bases, and the junction held 11 bases outside the gene matches. CDR3 length equals 16 residues. Written as DNA, the CDR3 is TGTGCCAGCAGTCCCCCTGTAGGGGGCCGAAACACTGAAGCTTTCTTT. Translating it yields CASSPPVGGRNTEAFF.

This rearrangement joins TRBV7-9 to TRBJ2-3, with D unresolved. The CDR3 sequence is 15 residues long. Trimming cost V 5 bases and J 4 bases, with 16 bases left between them. Germline CDR1 SEHNR, CDR2 FQNEAQ (reference sequence). As DNA, the CDR3 is TGTGCCAGCAGCCCCCCGCGGCCGGTAGCAGATACGCAGTATTTT. It encodes CASSPPRPVADTQYF.

This chain uses TRBV5-1 with TRBJ2-1, with 9 bases matching TRBD2. Germline V lookup: CDR1 SGHRS, CDR2 YFSETQ. Germline trimming cut 2 bases from V and 4 bases from J; bases unmatched to any gene: 7. The CDR3 totals 16 residues. As DNA, the CDR3 is TGCGCCAGCAGCTTCGGTAGCGGGAGCCCTTACAATGAGCAGTTCTTC. Translating gives CASSFGSGSPYNEQFF.

The J gene is TRBJ2-7, the V gene TRBV19; no clear D gene. Germline CDR1 LNHDA, CDR2 SQIVND (reference sequence). Trimming cost V 5 bases and J 0 bases, with 8 bases left between them. CDR3 length equals 13 residues. CDR3 sequence (DNA): TGTGCCAGTAGTGCACGCCGCTCCTACGAGCAGTACTTC. Translating it yields CASSARRSYEQYF.